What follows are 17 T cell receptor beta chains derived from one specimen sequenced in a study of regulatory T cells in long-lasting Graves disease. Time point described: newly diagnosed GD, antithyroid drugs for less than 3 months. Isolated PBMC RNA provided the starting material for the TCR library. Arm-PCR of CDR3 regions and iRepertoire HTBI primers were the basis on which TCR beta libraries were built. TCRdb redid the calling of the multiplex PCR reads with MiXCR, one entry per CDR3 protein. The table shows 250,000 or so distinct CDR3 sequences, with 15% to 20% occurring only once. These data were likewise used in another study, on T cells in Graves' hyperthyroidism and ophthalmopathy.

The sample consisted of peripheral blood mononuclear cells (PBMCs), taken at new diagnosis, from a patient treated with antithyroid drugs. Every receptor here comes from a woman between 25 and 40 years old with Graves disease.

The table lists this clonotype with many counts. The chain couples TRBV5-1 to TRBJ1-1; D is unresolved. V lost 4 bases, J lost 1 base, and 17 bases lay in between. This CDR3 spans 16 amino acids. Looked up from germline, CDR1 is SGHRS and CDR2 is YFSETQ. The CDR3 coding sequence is TGCGCCAGCAGCCCCTACAGAAACTTTGGGAACACTGAAGCTTTCTTT. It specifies CASSPYRNFGNTEAFF.

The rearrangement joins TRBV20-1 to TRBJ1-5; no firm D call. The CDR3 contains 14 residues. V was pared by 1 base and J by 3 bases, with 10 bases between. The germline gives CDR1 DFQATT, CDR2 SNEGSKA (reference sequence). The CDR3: CSARGRQINQPQHF. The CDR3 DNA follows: TGCAGTGCTAGAGGACGGCAGATCAATCAGCCCCAGCATTTT.

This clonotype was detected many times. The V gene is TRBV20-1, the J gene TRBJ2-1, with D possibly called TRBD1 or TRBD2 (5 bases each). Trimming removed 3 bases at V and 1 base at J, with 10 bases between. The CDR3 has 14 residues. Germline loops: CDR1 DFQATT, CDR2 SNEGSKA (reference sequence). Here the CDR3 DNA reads TGCAGTGCTAGTGGGGGTTGGTCCTACAATGAGCAGTTCTTC. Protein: CSASGGWSYNEQFF.

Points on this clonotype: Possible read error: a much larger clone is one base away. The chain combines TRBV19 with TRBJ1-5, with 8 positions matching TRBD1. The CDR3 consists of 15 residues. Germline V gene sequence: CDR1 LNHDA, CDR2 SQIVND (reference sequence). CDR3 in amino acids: CASSRTGNSNQPRHF. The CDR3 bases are TGTGCCAGTAGCCGGACAGGGAATAGCAATCAGCCCCGGCATTTT.

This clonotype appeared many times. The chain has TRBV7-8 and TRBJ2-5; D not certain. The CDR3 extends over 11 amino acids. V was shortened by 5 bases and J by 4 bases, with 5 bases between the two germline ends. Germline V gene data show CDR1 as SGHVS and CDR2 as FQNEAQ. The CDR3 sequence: CASSQSETQYF. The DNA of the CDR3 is TGTGCCAGCAGCCAGTCAGAGACCCAGTACTTC. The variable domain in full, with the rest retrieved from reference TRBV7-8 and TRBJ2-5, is GAGVSQSPRYKVAKRGQDVALRCDPISGHVSLFWYQQALGQGPEFLTYFQNEAQLDKSGLPSDRFFAERPEGSVSTLKIQRTQQEDSAVYLCASSQSETQYFGPGTRLLVL.

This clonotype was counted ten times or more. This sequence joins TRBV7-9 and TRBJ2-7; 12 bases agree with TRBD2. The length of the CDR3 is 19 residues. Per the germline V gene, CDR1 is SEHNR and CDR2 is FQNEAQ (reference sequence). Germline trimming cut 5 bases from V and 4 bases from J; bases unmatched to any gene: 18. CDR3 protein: CASSPGRVGETSGGYEQYF. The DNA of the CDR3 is TGTGCCAGCAGCCCAGGACGAGTGGGGGAGACTAGCGGGGGATACGAGCAGTACTTC.

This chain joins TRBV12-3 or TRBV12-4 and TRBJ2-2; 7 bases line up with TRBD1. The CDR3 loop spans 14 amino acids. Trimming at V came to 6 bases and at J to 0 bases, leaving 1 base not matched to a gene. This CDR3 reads CASRGQPNTGELFF. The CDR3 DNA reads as TGTGCCAGCAGGGGACAGCCGAACACCGGGGAGCTGTTTTTT.

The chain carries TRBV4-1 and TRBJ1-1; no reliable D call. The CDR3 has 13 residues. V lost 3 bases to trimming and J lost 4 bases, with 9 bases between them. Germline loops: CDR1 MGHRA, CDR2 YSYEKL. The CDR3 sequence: CASSHFTVTEAFF. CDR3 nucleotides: TGCGCCAGCAGCCACTTCACCGTCACTGAAGCTTTCTTT.

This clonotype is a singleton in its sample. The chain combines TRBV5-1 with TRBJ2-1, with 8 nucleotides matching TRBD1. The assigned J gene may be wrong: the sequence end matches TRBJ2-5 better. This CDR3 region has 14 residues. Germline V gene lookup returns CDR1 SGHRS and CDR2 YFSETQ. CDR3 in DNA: TGCGCCAGCAGCGGGTCAGGGGGCAGGGAGACCCAGTACTTC. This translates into CASSGSGGRETQYF.

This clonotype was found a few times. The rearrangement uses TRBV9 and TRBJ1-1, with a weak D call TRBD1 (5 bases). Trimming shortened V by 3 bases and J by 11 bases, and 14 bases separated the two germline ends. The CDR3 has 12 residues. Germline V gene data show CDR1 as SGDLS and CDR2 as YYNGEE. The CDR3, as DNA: TGTGCCAGCAGCGCCCCTGGCAGGGAGGCTTTCTTT. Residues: CASSAPGREAFF.

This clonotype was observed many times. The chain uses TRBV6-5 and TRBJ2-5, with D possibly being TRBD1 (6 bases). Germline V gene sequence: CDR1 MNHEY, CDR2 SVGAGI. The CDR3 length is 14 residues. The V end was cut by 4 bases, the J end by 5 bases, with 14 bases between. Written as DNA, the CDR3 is TGTGCCAGCAGTTTGTGGCAGGGGTGGGAGACCCAGTACTTC. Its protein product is CASSLWQGWETQYF.

CDR3 amino acids: CASSERLATRVDTGELFF. CDR3 coding DNA: TGTGCCAGCAGTGAACGACTAGCTACCAGAGTGGACACCGGGGAGCTGTTTTTT. J is TRBJ2-2 and V is TRBV2; TRBD2 matches 7 bases. Germline CDR1 and CDR2: SNHLY and FYNNEI. This CDR3 spans 18 amino acids. V shed 2 bases, J shed 3 bases, and the junction held 12 bases outside the gene matches. The variable domain in full, completed from reference TRBV2 and TRBJ2-2, reads EPEVTQTPSHQVTQMGQEVILRCVPISNHLYFYWYRQILGQKVEFLVSFYNNEISEKSEIFDDQFSVERPDGSNFTLKIRSTKLEDSAMYFCASSERLATRVDTGELFFGEGSRLTVL.

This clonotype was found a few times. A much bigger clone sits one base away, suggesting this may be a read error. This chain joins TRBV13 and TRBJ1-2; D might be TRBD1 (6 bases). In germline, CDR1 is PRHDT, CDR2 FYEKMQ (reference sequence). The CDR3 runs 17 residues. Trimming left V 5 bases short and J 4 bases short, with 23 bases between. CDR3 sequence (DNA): TGTGCCAGCAGCCTTAGAGGGGGTCCTCGGGGGAGCTATGGCTACACCTTC. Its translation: CASSLRGGPRGSYGYTF. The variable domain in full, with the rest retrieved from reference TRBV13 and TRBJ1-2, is AAGVIQSPRHLIKEKRETATLKCYPIPRHDTVYWYQQGPGQDPQFLISFYEKMQSDKGSIPDRFSAQQFSDYHSELNMSSLELGDSALYFCASSLRGGPRGSYGYTFGSGTRLTVV.

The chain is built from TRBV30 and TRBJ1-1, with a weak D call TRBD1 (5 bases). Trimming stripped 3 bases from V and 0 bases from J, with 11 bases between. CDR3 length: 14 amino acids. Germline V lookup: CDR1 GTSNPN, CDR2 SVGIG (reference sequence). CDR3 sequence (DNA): TGTGCCTGGAGCCCCAGGGTCATGAACACTGAAGCTTTCTTT. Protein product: CAWSPRVMNTEAFF.

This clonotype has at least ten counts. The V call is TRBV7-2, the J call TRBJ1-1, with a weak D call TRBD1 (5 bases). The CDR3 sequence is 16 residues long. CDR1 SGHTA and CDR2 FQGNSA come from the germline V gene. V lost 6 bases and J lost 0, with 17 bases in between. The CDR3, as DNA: TGTGCCAGCAGTTATGGGGGAGGACGGCTGAACACTGAAGCTTTCTTT. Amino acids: CASSYGGGRLNTEAFF.

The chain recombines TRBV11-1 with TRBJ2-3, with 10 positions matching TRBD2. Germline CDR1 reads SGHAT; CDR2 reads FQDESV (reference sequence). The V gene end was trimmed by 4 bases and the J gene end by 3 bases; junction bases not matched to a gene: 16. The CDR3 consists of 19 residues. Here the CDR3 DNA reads TGTGCCAGCAGCTCACCCCTCCAAGCGGGGGGGCTAAATACAGATACGCAGTATTTT. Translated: CASSSPLQAGGLNTDTQYF.

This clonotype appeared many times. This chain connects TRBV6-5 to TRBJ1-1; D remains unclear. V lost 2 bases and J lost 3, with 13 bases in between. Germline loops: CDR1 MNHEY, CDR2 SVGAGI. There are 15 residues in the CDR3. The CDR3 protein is CASSYAFFGDTEAFF. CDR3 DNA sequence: TGTGCCAGCAGTTACGCCTTTTTTGGGGACACTGAAGCTTTCTTT.